Following are 11 T cell receptor beta chains from one sample sequenced in a study of naive and memory T cell subsets. Whole-study results and caveats: Possibly reflecting memory cells re-expressing CD45RA, a few larger clonotypes occurred in naive repertoires, especially CD8.

Two oligonucleotides, mixed equimolar, formed the beta constant-region primer covering TRBC1 and TRBC2. The ligated cDNA underwent four PCR rounds using SP2 and nested alpha and beta constant-region primers. A single record per CDR3 protein comes from TCRdb applying MiXCR to the UMI-ligation and nested PCR reads. The sample records over 110,000 distinct CDR3 sequences, about a fifth being singletons. Their recognized antigens are unknown. The sample consisted of naive CD8+ T cells from blood. The source of these receptors is a human donor in good health.

The genes are TRBV20-1 and TRBJ1-1; D not resolved. The CDR3 sequence is 15 residues long. With 1 base removed from V and 0 bases from J, the gap between germline ends came to 12 bases. Germline CDR1 and CDR2: DFQATT and SNEGSKA (reference sequence). The CDR3 sequence is CSARGLIQMNTEAFF. CDR3 nucleotides: TGCAGTGCTAGAGGGCTGATTCAGATGAACACTGAAGCTTTCTTT.

This clonotype was detected only a few times. The rearrangement uses TRBV28 and TRBJ1-1; D is possibly TRBD1 (5 bases). The CDR3 has 14 amino acids. Deletions cut 2 bases from V and 1 base from J, with 8 bases between. The germline gives CDR1 MDHEN, CDR2 SYDVKM. The CDR3 spells CASSLRGENTEAFF. The DNA for the CDR3 is TGTGCCAGCAGTTTAAGGGGAGAGAACACTGAAGCTTTCTTT.

The V and J genes are TRBV3-1 and TRBJ2-1; D unresolved. CDR1 is LGHDT and CDR2 is YNNKEL in the germline V gene (reference sequence). The V end was cut by 4 bases, the J end by 4 bases, with 8 bases between. This CDR3 comprises 13 residues. CDR3 coding DNA: TGTGCCAGCAGCCCGACTGAATACAATGAGCAGTTCTTC. As protein: CASSPTEYNEQFF.

This clonotype was found a few times. This rearrangement joins TRBV28 to TRBJ2-3, with D possibly matching TRBD2 (6 bases). CDR3 size: 14 residues. Looked up from germline, CDR1 is MDHEN and CDR2 is SYDVKM. V was clipped by 10 bases and J by 1 base, with 15 bases between them. The CDR3 here is CAIKDYYGTDTQYF. In nucleotides, the CDR3 is TGTGCCATTAAGGACTATTATGGCACAGATACGCAGTATTTT.

This chain connects TRBV28 to TRBJ1-5, with TRBD1 matching 7 bases. V lost 2 bases, J lost 5 bases, and 3 bases stayed unmatched. CDR3 length equals 14 residues. Germline values: CDR1 MDHEN, CDR2 SYDVKM. The CDR3 spells CASSLRQGDQPQHF. CDR3 bases: TGTGCCAGCAGTTTACGGCAGGGGGATCAGCCCCAGCATTTT.

The genes are TRBV28 and TRBJ2-3; D possibly corresponds to TRBD2 (6 bases). This CDR3 has 14 residues. CDR1 is MDHEN, CDR2 SYDVKM, per germline. V was cut by 4 bases and J by 6 bases, with 14 bases left in between. CDR3 in amino acids: CASSWAGQVDTQYF. The CDR3 nucleotides are TGTGCCAGCAGTTGGGCGGGGCAAGTTGATACGCAGTATTTT.

The chain is built from TRBV12-3 or TRBV12-4 and TRBJ2-4; D is undetermined. CDR3 size: 13 residues. Trimming removed 1 base from V and 6 bases from J, with 7 bases in between. The CDR3 region is CASSLVPLNIQYF. The CDR3 region has the DNA TGTGCCAGCAGTTTAGTACCCCTAAACATTCAGTACTTC.

This rearrangement joins TRBV30 to TRBJ1-1; a weak D match, TRBD1 (5 bases). Germline V gene lookup returns CDR1 GTSNPN and CDR2 SVGIG (reference sequence). This CDR3 spans 13 amino acids. V lost 0 bases and J 5 bases, leaving 10 bases between the germline ends. The CDR3 nucleotides read TGTGCCTGGAGTGTCGGGGGTCGGACTGAAGCTTTCTTT. The encoded protein is CAWSVGGRTEAFF.

This clonotype was seen more than once but under ten times. V is TRBV24-1 and J is TRBJ2-2; unclear D gene. Per germline, CDR1 KGHDR and CDR2 SFDVKD. This CDR3 is built from 13 residues. V was cut by 1 base and J by 4 bases, with 3 bases left in between. As DNA, the CDR3 is TGTGCCACCAGTGATTTACCCACCGGGGAGCTGTTTTTT. Its protein is CATSDLPTGELFF.

This clonotype has more than one count but fewer than ten. V usage is TRBV5-1 and J usage is TRBJ1-1; D perhaps matches TRBD1 (6 bases). Trimming removed 3 bases at V and 5 bases at J, with 11 bases between. Germline CDR1 and CDR2: SGHRS and YFSETQ. The CDR3 runs to 13 residues. The CDR3 is CASSYIQGTEAFF. As DNA, the CDR3 is TGCGCCAGCAGCTACATACAGGGAACTGAAGCTTTCTTT.

A few counts support this clonotype. The V call is TRBV10-3, the J call TRBJ2-7; D remains ambiguous. V dropped 4 bases and J dropped 2 bases, with 15 bases sitting between them. CDR3 length equals 15 residues. CDR1 ENHRY and CDR2 SYGVKD come from the germline V gene. The CDR3 region has the DNA TGTGCCATCAGTGGATCAGGTAAATCCACCTACGAGCAGTACTTC. This encodes CAISGSGKSTYEQYF.